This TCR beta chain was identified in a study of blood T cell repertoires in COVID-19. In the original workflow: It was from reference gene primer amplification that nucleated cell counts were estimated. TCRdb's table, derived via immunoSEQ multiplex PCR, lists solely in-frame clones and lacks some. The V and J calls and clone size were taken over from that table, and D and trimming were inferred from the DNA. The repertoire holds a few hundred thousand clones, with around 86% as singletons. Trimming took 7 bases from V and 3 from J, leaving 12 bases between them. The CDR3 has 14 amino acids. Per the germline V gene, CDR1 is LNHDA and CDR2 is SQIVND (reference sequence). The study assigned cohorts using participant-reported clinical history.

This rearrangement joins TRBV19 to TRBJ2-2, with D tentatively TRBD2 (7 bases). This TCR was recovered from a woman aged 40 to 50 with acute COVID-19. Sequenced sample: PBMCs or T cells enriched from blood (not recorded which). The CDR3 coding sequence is TGTGCCAGTAATGAGGGGGGGTACACCGGGGAGCTGTTTTTT. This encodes CASNEGGYTGELFF. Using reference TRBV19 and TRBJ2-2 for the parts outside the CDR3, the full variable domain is DGGITQSPKYLFRKEGQNVTLSCEQNLNHDAMYWYRQDPGQGLRLIYYSQIVNDFQKGDIAEGYSVSREKKESFPLTVTSAQKNPTAFYLCASNEGGYTGELFFGEGSRLTVL.